The 16 T cell receptor beta chains presented below share a single source sample, sequenced in a study of T cells in Graves' hyperthyroidism and ophthalmopathy. Amplified TCR beta CDR3 regions came from RNA transcripts. Using the HTBI primer set, a first-round RT-PCR was run on the TCR CDR3. TCRdb recomputed calls from the multiplex PCR reads with MiXCR, one row per CDR3 protein. Here the sample spans approximately 740,000 distinct CDR3 sequences, around 15% being singletons. The sample taken for sequencing was blood. Receptor source: a woman between 18 and 29 years old with Graves' hyperthyroidism.

This clonotype was picked up many times. CDR3 DNA sequence: TGTGCCAGCTCACCAGGGGCTGGCGGGGAGCAGTACTTC. It specifies CASSPGAGGEQYF. The chain uses TRBV18 and TRBJ2-7, with D possibly being TRBD1 or TRBD2 (5 bases each). The CDR3 consists of 13 residues. CDR1 is KGHSH, CDR2 LQKENI, per germline. The germline V and J ends were trimmed by 2 bases and 7 bases, with 12 bases remaining between them.

The chain joins TRBV11-2 to TRBJ2-5, with 14 bases identical to TRBD2. J lost 5 bases, V lost 7 bases, and 12 bases had no gene match. There are 17 residues in the CDR3. Germline lookup yields CDR1 SGHAT and CDR2 FQNNGV. The CDR3 DNA follows: TGTGCCAGCACCGTAGGGGGGACTAGCGGGAGAGGGGAGACCCAGTACTTC. It yields the protein CASTVGGTSGRGETQYF.

This clonotype was seen many times. The chain employs TRBV24-1 and TRBJ2-3, with TRBD1 matching over 10 bases. The V gene end was trimmed by 6 bases and the J gene end by 3 bases; junction bases not matched to a gene: 8. The V gene's germline CDR1 is KGHDR and CDR2 SFDVKD. This CDR3 is built from 16 residues. The CDR3, as DNA: TGTGCCACCAGTCTAGGGGGGACAGGGGAAACAGATACGCAGTATTTT. This gives the protein CATSLGGTGETDTQYF.

The table lists this clonotype with a few counts. The rearrangement uses TRBV28 and TRBJ2-7; D remains unclear. The germline CDR1 and CDR2 sequences are MDHEN and SYDVKM. The CDR3 has 13 residues. Trimming left V 8 bases short and J 3 bases short, with 14 bases between. CDR3: CASWASEYYEQYF. The CDR3 DNA reads as TGTGCCAGCTGGGCGAGTGAATACTACGAGCAGTACTTC.

With respect to this clonotype: One end of the junction is discordant with germline, which a read error may explain. The J gene is TRBJ1-2, the V gene TRBV3-1, with no clear D. The CDR3 loop spans 13 amino acids. The V gene's germline CDR1 is LGHDT and CDR2 YNNKEL (reference sequence). In DNA form, the CDR3 reads TGTGCCAGCAGCCAGAACGTTAACTGTGGCTACACCTTC. As protein: CASSQNVNCGYTF.

This clonotype showed up many times. Compared with germline, one end of the junction differs, possibly owing to a read error. The chain carries TRBV3-1 and TRBJ2-7; D is uncertain. The CDR3 length is 12 residues. Germline values: CDR1 LGHDT, CDR2 YNNKEL (reference sequence). The CDR3 region has the DNA TGCGCCAGCAGCCAAGATGTCGGCGAGCAGTACTTC. Protein: CASSQDVGEQYF.

To note about this clonotype: A read error may explain this, as a much larger clone is one base away. This chain joins TRBV12-3 or TRBV12-4 and TRBJ2-1; D is unclear. Trimming stripped 5 bases from V and 2 bases from J, with 10 bases between. The CDR3 covers 14 residues. The CDR3 DNA follows: TGTGCCAGCAGTCCGGGCAATGCCTACAATGAGCAGTTCTTC. Translated, it gives CASSPGNAYNEQFF.

This clonotype was counted at least ten times. The V gene is TRBV9, the J gene TRBJ2-5; 7 bases fit TRBD1. This CDR3 spans 13 amino acids. V gave up 1 base and J gave up 3 bases; unmatched junction bases: 0. CDR1 is SGDLS and CDR2 is YYNGEE in the germline V gene. The CDR3 bases are TGTGCCAGCAGCGTACAGGGGGAAGAGACCCAGTACTTC. Its translation is CASSVQGEETQYF.

This clonotype turned up a few times. This chain links TRBV7-6 with TRBJ2-3; 8 bases match TRBD1. The V segment lost 0 bases and the J segment 3 bases; nucleotides outside the gene matches: 5. The germline V gene has CDR1 SGHVS and CDR2 FNYEAQ. The CDR3 is 16 residues long. The CDR3 protein is CASSLATGGRTDTQYF. For the CDR3, the DNA is TGTGCCAGCAGCTTAGCTACAGGGGGGAGGACAGATACGCAGTATTTT.

This clonotype was seen repeatedly, ten times or more. The CDR3 DNA is TGTGCCAGCGGGATTAGAATGAACACTGAAGCTTTCTTT. Residues: CASGIRMNTEAFF. The rearrangement uses TRBV11-2 and TRBJ1-1, with D unclear. The CDR3 loop spans 13 amino acids. In germline, CDR1 is SGHAT, CDR2 FQNNGV. The ends were cut back, 8 bases at V and 0 bases at J, with 10 bases in the middle.

This clonotype was picked up many times. The CDR3 region has the DNA TGCAGTGCTAGTCGCGGTAGCGGGGTCTACGAGCAGTACTTC. Translation: CSASRGSGVYEQYF. V and J are TRBV20-1 and TRBJ2-7; 8 bases align to TRBD2. The CDR3 covers 14 residues. Germline-derived CDR1 and CDR2 are DFQATT and SNEGSKA (reference sequence). The V and J ends lost 3 bases and 3 bases, in that order; junction bases with no gene match: 7.

As to this clonotype: Being one base from a much bigger clone, this may be a read error. The rearrangement links TRBV4-1 to TRBJ2-3, with 7 bases aligning to TRBD1. The CDR3 runs to 15 residues. Trimming cost V 4 bases and J 6 bases; bases outside gene matches: 10. Germline V lookup: CDR1 MGHRA, CDR2 YSYEKL. This CDR3 reads CASSRGDRDLDTQYF. CDR3 DNA sequence: TGCGCCAGCAGCCGAGGGGACAGAGATCTGGATACGCAGTATTTT.

The sample holds many counts of this clonotype. This chain joins TRBV12-3 or TRBV12-4 and TRBJ1-1; no clear D gene. CDR3 length: 14 residues. Between the trimmed V and J ends, which lost 3 bases and 1 base, there was a span of 9 bases. CDR3 in DNA: TGTGCCAGCAGTTTCGCACCTGAGAACACTGAAGCTTTCTTT. It codes for CASSFAPENTEAFF.

This chain connects TRBV30 to TRBJ2-7; D possibly corresponds to TRBD1 (5 bases). The CDR3 is 12 amino acids. V dropped 4 bases and J dropped 4 bases, with 11 bases sitting between them. Germline V CDR1 and CDR2: GTSNPN, SVGIG (reference sequence). The CDR3 loop is CAWTGQGYEQYF. In DNA, the CDR3 is TGTGCCTGGACCGGGCAGGGTTACGAGCAGTACTTC.

This clonotype was seen many times. The V call is TRBV28, the J call TRBJ2-7; 9 bases fit TRBD2. This CDR3 comprises 14 residues. The V gene end was trimmed by 9 bases and the J gene end by 4 bases; junction bases not matched to a gene: 10. Germline lookup yields CDR1 MDHEN and CDR2 SYDVKM. The DNA for the CDR3 is TGTGCCAGTTCTAGCGGGATCGACCATTACGAGCAGTACTTC. As protein: CASSSGIDHYEQYF.

This clonotype was seen many times. The chain uses TRBV30 and TRBJ2-1, with 10 bases matching TRBD2. Germline CDR1 GTSNPN, CDR2 SVGIG (reference sequence). V lost 2 bases, J lost 10 bases, and 8 bases stayed unmatched. The CDR3 spans 14 residues. CDR3 residues: CAWSKAPSGGEQFF. The CDR3, as DNA: TGTGCCTGGAGTAAGGCCCCTAGCGGGGGAGAGCAGTTCTTC.